A single sample gave rise to the 8 T cell receptor beta chains below, sequenced in a study of blood T cell repertoires in COVID-19. Some clones are missing from TCRdb's copy, which holds only in-frame ones; the method was immunoSEQ multiplex PCR. The sample consists of tens of thousands of clones, approximately 83% of them appearing once. Sequences were obtained from peripheral blood. These receptors all stem from a woman in her fifties or sixties with acute or convalescent COVID-19.

V and J are TRBV10-3 and TRBJ1-4, with D possibly TRBD1 on 5 matching bases. CDR1 is ENHRY and CDR2 is SYGVKD in the germline V gene. The CDR3 is 13 residues long. V was cut by 5 bases and J by 6 bases, with 10 bases left in between. The CDR3 nucleotides are TGTGCCATCAGTATAAGACAGCATGAAAAACTGTTTTTT. Amino acids: CAISIRQHEKLFF.

The chain joins TRBV18 to TRBJ1-2; no clear D. V lost 1 base and J lost 3, with 6 bases in between. The CDR3 covers 13 residues. In germline, CDR1 is KGHSH, CDR2 LQKENI. For the CDR3, the DNA is TGTGCCAGCTCACCACAGGAGGACTATGGCTACACCTTC. This gives the protein CASSPQEDYGYTF. Looking up the rest from reference TRBV18 and TRBJ1-2 gives the full variable domain: NAGVMQNPRHLVRRRGQEARLRCSPMKGHSHVYWYRQLPEEGLKFMVYLQKENIIDESGMPKERFSAEFPKEGPSILRIQQVVRGDSAAYFCASSPQEDYGYTFGSGTRLTVV.

This sequence joins TRBV28 and TRBJ1-2, with 7 nucleotides matching TRBD1. From germline, CDR1 is MDHEN and CDR2 SYDVKM. The CDR3 is made up of 14 amino acids. J lost 7 bases, V lost 4 bases, and 9 bases had no gene match. The CDR3 loop reads CASSSSRTGGGYTF. The DNA of the CDR3 is TGTGCCAGCAGTTCCAGTCGGACAGGAGGTGGCTACACCTTC.

This sequence joins TRBV6-1 and TRBJ1-6; D perhaps matches TRBD1 (6 bases). Per the germline V gene, CDR1 is MNHNS and CDR2 is SASEGT. CDR3 length: 17 amino acids. V lost 1 base to trimming and J lost 0 bases, with 10 bases between them. Here the CDR3 DNA reads TGTGCCAGCAGTGAAGGGCGGGGGCGCTCCTATAATTCACCCCTCCACTTT. Translation: CASSEGRGRSYNSPLHF.

V and J are TRBV10-1 and TRBJ2-3; TRBD1 matches at 9 bases. The CDR3 extends over 16 amino acids. V lost 6 bases and J lost 4; bases outside the gene matches: 11. Looked up from germline, CDR1 is WNHNN and CDR2 is SYGVQD (reference sequence). CDR3 region: CASSPSDRGGPDTQYF. The CDR3 DNA sequence: TGCGCCAGCAGCCCTTCGGACAGGGGCGGGCCAGATACGCAGTATTTT.

This clone was counted only a few times. V usage is TRBV10-3 and J usage is TRBJ1-2, with 8 bases matching TRBD1. The CDR3 loop spans 14 amino acids. Germline values: CDR1 ENHRY, CDR2 SYGVKD. Trimming removed 6 bases from V and 2 bases from J; junction bases left unmatched: 5. The CDR3: CAIRDRVSNYGYTF. DNA of the CDR3: TGTGCCATCAGGGACAGGGTATCAAACTATGGCTACACCTTC.

This clone was found a few times. This sequence joins TRBV27 and TRBJ2-6, with D possibly being TRBD1 (5 bases). CDR3 length: 20 amino acids. V gave up 5 bases and J gave up 0 bases, with 23 bases separating them. Germline V CDR1 and CDR2: MNHEY, SMNVEV (reference sequence). The CDR3 loop is CASSPRYLTAAGSGANVLTF. The CDR3 DNA follows: TGTGCCAGCAGTCCCCGTTACTTGACAGCCGCCGGCTCTGGGGCCAACGTCCTGACTTTC.

This chain uses TRBV3-1 (or the pseudogene TRBV3-2) with TRBJ2-5; D may be TRBD2 (5 bases). This CDR3 is built from 13 residues. CDR1 and CDR2 (germline): LGHDT, YNNKEL (reference sequence). V shed 4 bases and J shed 5 bases, with 11 bases lying between them. For the CDR3, the DNA is TGTGCCAGCAGCCGAGGACGAGGGGAGACCCAGTACTTC. Translated: CASSRGRGETQYF.